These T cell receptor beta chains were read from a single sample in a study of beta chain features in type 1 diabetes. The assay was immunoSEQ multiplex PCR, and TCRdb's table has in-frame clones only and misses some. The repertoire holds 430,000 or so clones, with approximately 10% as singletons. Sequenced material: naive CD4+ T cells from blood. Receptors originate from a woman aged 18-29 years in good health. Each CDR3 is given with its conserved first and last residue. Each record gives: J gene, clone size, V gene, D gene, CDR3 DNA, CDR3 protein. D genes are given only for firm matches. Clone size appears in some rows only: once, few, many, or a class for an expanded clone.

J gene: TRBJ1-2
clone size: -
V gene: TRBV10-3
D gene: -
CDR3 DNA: TGTGCCATCAGAAGACAGAACTATGGCTACACCTTC
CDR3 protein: CAIRRQNYGYTF

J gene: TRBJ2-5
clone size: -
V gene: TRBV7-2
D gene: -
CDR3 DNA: TGTGCCAGCAGCCGTAGCTTTGTGGAGACCCAGTACTTC
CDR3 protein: CASSRSFVETQYF

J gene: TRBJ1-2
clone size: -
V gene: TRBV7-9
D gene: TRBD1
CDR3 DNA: TGTGCCAGCAGCTCCGGACAGGGCTTTTTCTATGGCTACACCTTC
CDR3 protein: CASSSGQGFFYGYTF

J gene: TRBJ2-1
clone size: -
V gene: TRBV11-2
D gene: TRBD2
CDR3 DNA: TGTGCCAGCAGCTGGACTAGCGGGAGTGGATGGCAGTTCTTC
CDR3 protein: CASSWTSGSGWQFF

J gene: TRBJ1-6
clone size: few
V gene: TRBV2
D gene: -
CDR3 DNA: TGTGCCAGCAGTGAAAGTCGGAGGAATTCACCCCTCCACTTT
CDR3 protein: CASSESRRNSPLHF

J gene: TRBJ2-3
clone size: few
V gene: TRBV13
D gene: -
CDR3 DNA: TGTGCCAGCAGCTTAACACGGCTTACAGATACGCAGTATTTT
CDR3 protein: CASSLTRLTDTQYF

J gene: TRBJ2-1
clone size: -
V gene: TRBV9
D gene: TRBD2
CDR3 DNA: TGTGCCAGCAGCGACCTAGCGGGAGGGTACAATGAGCAGTTCTTC
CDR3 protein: CASSDLAGGYNEQFF

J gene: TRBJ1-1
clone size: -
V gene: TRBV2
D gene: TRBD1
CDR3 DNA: TGTGCCAGCAGTGTACAGGGGGTAGAGACTGAAGCTTTCTTT
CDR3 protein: CASSVQGVETEAFF

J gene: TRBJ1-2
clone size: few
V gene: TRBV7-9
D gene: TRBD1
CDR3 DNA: TGTGCCAGCAGCTCAACAGGGGATGGCTACACCTTC
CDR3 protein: CASSSTGDGYTF

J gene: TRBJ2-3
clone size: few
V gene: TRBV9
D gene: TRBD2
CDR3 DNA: TGTGCCAGCAGCGTAGGGCTAGCGGGCACAGATACGCAGTATTTT
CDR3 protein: CASSVGLAGTDTQYF

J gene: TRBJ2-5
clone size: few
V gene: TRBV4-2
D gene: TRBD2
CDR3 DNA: TGTGCCAGCAGCCAAGGGCCCCTAGCGGGAGAGGGAAAGACCCAGTACTTC
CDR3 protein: CASSQGPLAGEGKTQYF

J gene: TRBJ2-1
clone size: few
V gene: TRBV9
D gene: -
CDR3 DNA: TGTGCCAGCAGCGTAGGTGACGGATACAATGAGCAGTTCTTC
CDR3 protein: CASSVGDGYNEQFF

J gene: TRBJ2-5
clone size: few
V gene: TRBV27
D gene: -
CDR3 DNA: TGTGCCAGCAGTTTTCATTTCCAAGAGACCCAGTACTTC
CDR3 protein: CASSFHFQETQYF

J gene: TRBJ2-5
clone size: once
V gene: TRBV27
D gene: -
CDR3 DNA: TGTGCCAGCACTTCCCCCGGTATGGGAGAGACCCAGTACTTC
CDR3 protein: CASTSPGMGETQYF

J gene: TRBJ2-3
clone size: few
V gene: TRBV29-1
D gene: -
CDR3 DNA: TGCAGCGTTGTGAGGGGAAGAACAGATACGCAGTATTTT
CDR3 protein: CSVVRGRTDTQYF

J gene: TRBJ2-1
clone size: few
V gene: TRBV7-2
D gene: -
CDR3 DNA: TGTGCCAGCAGCCCATATAGTGGGGTAGCGTTCTTC
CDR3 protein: CASSPYSGVAFF

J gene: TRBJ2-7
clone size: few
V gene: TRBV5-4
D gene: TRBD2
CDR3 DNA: TGTGCCAGCAGCCCCGGAGTAGCGGGAGGGCGGTACGAGCAGTACTTC
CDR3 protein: CASSPGVAGGRYEQYF

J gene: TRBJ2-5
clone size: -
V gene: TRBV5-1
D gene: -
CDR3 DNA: TGCGCCAGCAGCTTGGCCGGTACGGTCCAAGAGACCCAGTACTTC
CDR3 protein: CASSLAGTVQETQYF

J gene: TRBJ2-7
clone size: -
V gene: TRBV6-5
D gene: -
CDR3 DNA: TGTGCCAGCAGTTCCGGACAGAAGTTTAACTCCTACGAGCAGTACTTC
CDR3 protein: CASSSGQKFNSYEQYF

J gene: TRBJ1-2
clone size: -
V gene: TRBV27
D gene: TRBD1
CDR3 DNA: TGTGCCAGCAGTTCGATAGGACAGGGTCTCTATGGCTACACCTTC
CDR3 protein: CASSSIGQGLYGYTF

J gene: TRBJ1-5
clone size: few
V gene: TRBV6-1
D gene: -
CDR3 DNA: TGTGCCAGCAGTGAGTTTGTGAATCAGCCCCAGCATTTT
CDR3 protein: CASSEFVNQPQHF

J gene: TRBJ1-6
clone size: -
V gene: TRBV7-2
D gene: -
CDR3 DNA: TGTGCCAGCAGCAGTGACTCCGAAGGTAATTCACCCCTCCACTTT
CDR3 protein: CASSSDSEGNSPLHF

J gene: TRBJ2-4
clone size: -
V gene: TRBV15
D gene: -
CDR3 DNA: TGTGCCACCAGCAGTCGAAATGTTATAGCCAAAAACATTCAGTACTTC
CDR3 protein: CATSSRNVIAKNIQYF

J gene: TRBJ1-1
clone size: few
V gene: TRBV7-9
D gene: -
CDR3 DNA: TGTGCCAGCAGCCCAACGATGGGGACTGAAGCTTTCTTT
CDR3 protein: CASSPTMGTEAFF

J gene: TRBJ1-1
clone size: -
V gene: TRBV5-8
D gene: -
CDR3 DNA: TGTGCCAGCCGACGGACGGGTATGAACACTGAAGCTTTCTTT
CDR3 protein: CASRRTGMNTEAFF

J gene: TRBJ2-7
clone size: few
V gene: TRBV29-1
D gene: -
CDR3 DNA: TGCAGCGTTGGTGGGGACCGGGGGCTTACCTACGAGCAGTACTTC
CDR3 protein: CSVGGDRGLTYEQYF

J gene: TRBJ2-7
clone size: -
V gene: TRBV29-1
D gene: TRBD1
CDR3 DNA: TGCAGCGTTGATACCTCTCCCGGGACAGGGGACGACGAGCAGTACTTC
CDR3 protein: CSVDTSPGTGDDEQYF

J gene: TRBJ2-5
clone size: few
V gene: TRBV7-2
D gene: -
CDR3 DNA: TGTGCCAGCAGCCCATCTTTGACGAGTAGCCCGGGGACCCAGTACTTC
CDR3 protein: CASSPSLTSSPGTQYF